The present entry profiles one TCR beta chain with its context. This sample stems from a study of blood T cell repertoires in COVID-19. The wider study: The United States, Italy and Spain were the sources of the acute and convalescent COVID-19 samples. PBMCs, B-cell-depleted T cells, or T cells provided the cDNA or gDNA that made up the material.

CDR1 is SGHTA and CDR2 is FQGNSA in the germline V gene. This CDR3 is built from 14 residues. With V trimmed by 5 bases and J by 5 bases, 7 bases remained unmatched. Original data processing: Reference gene primer amplification yielded estimated nucleated cell counts. TCRdb's copy holds only in-frame clones and misses some; the assay was immunoSEQ multiplex PCR. V, J and clone size reflect that table, while D and trimming were determined from the DNA. The sample gives 110,000 to 150,000 clones, around 89% of which show up once; 2.5% to 3.5% is in the top ten. Sequenced sample: peripheral blood. The source of this sequence is a man aged 55 to 70 with active or convalescent COVID-19. J is TRBJ2-3 and V is TRBV7-2, with TRBD2 identical over 7 bases. The CDR3 nucleotides are TGTGCCAGCAGCCCTACTAGCGAGATAGATACGCAGTATTTT. It translates to CASSPTSEIDTQYF.